One and the same sample provided the 15 T cell receptor beta chains below, sequenced in a study of Tregs in tolerant kidney transplant recipients. TCRdb's table, derived via immunoSEQ multiplex PCR, lists solely in-frame clones and lacks some. The sample carries hundreds of thousands of clones, approximately 84% recorded once. The sequencing input was CD4+ T cells from blood. These TCRs come from a human donor in good health.

V gene TRBV7-9 combines with J gene TRBJ1-1; no reliable D call. This CDR3 contains 15 residues. V was pared by 3 bases and J by 5 bases, with 16 bases between. Germline CDR1 reads SEHNR; CDR2 reads FQNEAQ (reference sequence). The CDR3 nucleotides are TGTGCCAGCAGCTTCGTTCGGACGACGGGAACTGAAGCTTTCTTT. Translating gives CASSFVRTTGTEAFF.

The chain couples TRBV25-1 to TRBJ2-7, with D possibly TRBD2 on 6 matching bases. Trimming shortened V by 7 bases and J by 0 bases, and 10 bases separated the two germline ends. The germline CDR1 and CDR2 sequences are MGHDK and SYGVNS. This CDR3 spans 13 amino acids. CDR3 nucleotides: TGTGCCAGCAATGACGGGAGCTCCTACGAGCAGTACTTC. Protein product: CASNDGSSYEQYF.

The rearrangement links TRBV5-1 to TRBJ2-1; TRBD2 agrees at 10 bases. J lost 6 bases, V lost 0 bases, and 3 bases had no gene match. CDR1 and CDR2 (germline): SGHRS, YFSETQ. The CDR3 has 15 amino acids. The CDR3 region is CASSLVLAGANEQFF. As DNA, the CDR3 is TGCGCCAGCAGCTTGGTTCTAGCGGGAGCCAATGAGCAGTTCTTC.

The chain links TRBV7-8 to TRBJ1-2; 7 bases agree with TRBD1. J was trimmed by 8 bases and V by 1 base; bases with no gene match: 7. CDR1 is SGHVS, CDR2 FQNEAQ, per germline. The CDR3 totals 14 residues. The DNA of the CDR3 is TGTGCCAGCAGCTTAGTTGTTCAGGGGGGCGGCTACACCTTC. As protein: CASSLVVQGGGYTF.

The V call is TRBV7-9, the J call TRBJ1-5; 12 nucleotides match TRBD1. Trimming at V came to 5 bases and at J to 4 bases, leaving 9 bases not matched to a gene. Germline assignment: CDR1 SEHNR and CDR2 FQNEAQ (reference sequence). CDR3 length: 17 residues. In DNA, the CDR3 is TGTGCCAGCAGCACTCCGGGACAGGGGGCGAGGAATCAGCCCCAGCATTTT. Protein product: CASSTPGQGARNQPQHF.

The chain has TRBV11-3 and TRBJ2-7, with 7 bases identical to TRBD1. The V segment lost 3 bases and the J segment 3 bases; nucleotides outside the gene matches: 2. The CDR3 is 13 residues long. Germline lookup yields CDR1 SGHNT and CDR2 YENEEA. CDR3 sequence reads: CASSLRQGYEQYF. The CDR3, as DNA: TGTGCCAGCAGCTTGAGACAGGGCTACGAGCAGTACTTC.

The chain links TRBV4-1 to TRBJ2-5; 11 nucleotides align to TRBD1. Trimming cost V 4 bases and J 5 bases; bases outside gene matches: 3. Germline V CDR1 and CDR2: MGHRA, YSYEKL. This CDR3 spans 14 amino acids. The CDR3 here is CASSRTGGRETQYF. The CDR3 DNA is TGCGCCAGCAGCCGGACAGGGGGCCGGGAGACCCAGTACTTC.

The table lists this clone with a count of one. The rearrangement joins TRBV19 to TRBJ2-1; D is possibly TRBD2 (6 bases). From germline, CDR1 is LNHDA and CDR2 SQIVND (reference sequence). Trimming pared 5 bases from V and 3 bases from J, leaving 14 bases between. This CDR3 spans 15 amino acids. CDR3 DNA sequence: TGTGCCAGTAGTCCCGGGACTTTTGGCTACAATGAGCAGTTCTTC. This codes for CASSPGTFGYNEQFF.

This chain's CDR3 is CASSLDGGGVRDTQYF. The CDR3 bases are TGTGCCAGCAGCTTAGACGGCGGGGGGGTAAGAGATACGCAGTATTTT. V and J are TRBV7-2 and TRBJ2-3, with 9 bases matching TRBD2. The V segment lost 1 base and the J segment 5 bases; nucleotides outside the gene matches: 7. Germline V gene sequence: CDR1 SGHTA, CDR2 FQGNSA. The CDR3 covers 16 residues.

This chain connects TRBV6-1 to TRBJ2-5; 11 nucleotides align to TRBD2. V trimming: 2 bases; J trimming: 3 bases; junction bases outside the gene matches: 14. Germline values: CDR1 MNHNS, CDR2 SASEGT. This CDR3 is built from 19 residues. The CDR3 reads CASSELLAGGWADKETQYF. In DNA form, the CDR3 reads TGTGCCAGCAGTGAACTGCTAGCGGGGGGCTGGGCGGACAAAGAGACCCAGTACTTC.

This chain connects TRBV6-6 to TRBJ1-6, with unresolved D. The CDR3 runs 15 residues. Germline CDR1 MNHNY, CDR2 SVGAGI (reference sequence). V was trimmed by 0 bases and J by 7 bases, leaving 10 bases between them. CDR3 nucleotides: TGTGCCAGCAGTTACTCGGGTTTCGCAAATTCACCCCTCCACTTT. This sequence encodes CASSYSGFANSPLHF.

The rearrangement uses TRBV25-1 and TRBJ2-5; possible D gene TRBD1, 5 bases. This CDR3 is built from 15 residues. V gave up 4 bases and J gave up 4 bases, with 16 bases separating them. Germline V gene sequence: CDR1 MGHDK, CDR2 SYGVNS. As DNA, the CDR3 is TGTGCCAGCAGTGGTACTGACGGAAGGGGAGAGACCCAGTACTTC. As protein: CASSGTDGRGETQYF. The full variable domain, completed using reference TRBV25-1 and TRBJ2-5, is EADIYQTPRYLVIGTGKKITLECSQTMGHDKMYWYQQDPGMELHLIHYSYGVNSTEKGDLSSESTVSRIRTEHFPLTLESARPSHTSQYLCASSGTDGRGETQYFGPGTRLLVL.

This clone was detected once. The J gene is TRBJ2-5, the V gene TRBV7-3; 9 nucleotides agree with TRBD1. Per germline, CDR1 SGHTA and CDR2 FQGTGA. J lost 0 bases, V lost 2 bases, and 1 base had no gene match. The CDR3 consists of 15 residues. The CDR3 region is CASSLGTGNQETQYF. DNA for the CDR3: TGTGCCAGCAGCTTAGGGACAGGGAACCAAGAGACCCAGTACTTC. Supplemented by reference TRBV7-3 and TRBJ2-5, the full variable domain reads GAGVSQTPSNKVTEKGKYVELRCDPISGHTALYWYRQSLGQGPEFLIYFQGTGAADDSGLPNDRFFAVRPEGSVSTLKIQRTERGDSAVYLCASSLGTGNQETQYFGPGTRLLVL.

This clone was observed a few times. J is TRBJ2-7 and V is TRBV4-1, with 9 bases fitting TRBD2. Germline trimming cut 4 bases from V and 3 bases from J; bases unmatched to any gene: 7. Per the germline V gene, CDR1 is MGHRA and CDR2 is YSYEKL. CDR3 length: 15 residues. CDR3 loop: CASSPGLALLYEQYF. The CDR3 DNA reads TGCGCCAGCAGCCCGGGACTAGCCTTACTCTACGAGCAGTACTTC.

The chain joins TRBV11-3 to TRBJ2-5, with a tentative D call TRBD1 (6 bases). The CDR3 length is 16 residues. V lost 1 base, J lost 3 bases, and 15 bases lay in between. Per germline, CDR1 SGHNT and CDR2 YENEEA. The DNA of the CDR3 is TGTGCCAGCAGCTTAGGGTACCGGGACAACGAAGAGACCCAGTACTTC. As protein: CASSLGYRDNEETQYF.